This record covers a single TCR beta chain. The data are from a study of control samples from healthy donors and cancer patients. The method was immunoSEQ multiplex PCR; TCRdb's version includes in-frame clones alone and lacks a portion of them. The sample consists of about 160,000 clones, about 94% of them appearing once. The CDR3 is 16 residues long. The V gene's germline CDR1 is SNHLY and CDR2 FYNNEI. V lost 3 bases, J lost 2 bases, and 6 bases stayed unmatched. Sequencing was performed on PBMCs. The clonotype was recovered from a man in his fifties or sixties with colorectal cancer. The chain carries TRBV2 and TRBJ2-1; 8 nucleotides agree with TRBD2. The CDR3 bases are TGTGCCAGCAGTGATCTAGCCGGGGGGGCCTACAATGAGCAGTTCTTC. This sequence encodes CASSDLAGGAYNEQFF.